Listed below are T cell receptor beta chains from one sample, sequenced in a study of control samples from healthy donors and cancer patients. Profiled with immunoSEQ multiplex PCR; TCRdb holds only in-frame clones, not every one. Here the sample spans about 95,000 clones, around 85% being singletons. The sample taken for sequencing was blood. These receptors came from a man younger than 40 in good health. Both conserved end residues are part of each CDR3. Fields, in order: clone size, D gene, V gene, J gene, CDR3 DNA, CDR3 protein. A D gene is named only where the DNA matches it firmly. Only part of the rows carry a size: once, few, many, or a class if the clone is expanded.

clone size: NA; D gene: NA; V gene: TRBV23-1; J gene: TRBJ2-1; CDR3 DNA: TGCGCCAGCAGTCAAGGGTTTGGCGGGTTTCAGGATTGCTCCTACAATGAGCAGTTCTTC; CDR3 protein: CASSQGFGGFQDCSYNEQFF
clone size: NA; D gene: NA; V gene: TRBV29-1; J gene: TRBJ2-1; CDR3 DNA: TGCAGCGTCTTCAGACTAGACTCTGACAATGAGCAGTTCTTC; CDR3 protein: CSVFRLDSDNEQFF
clone size: once; D gene: NA; V gene: TRBV19; J gene: TRBJ1-1; CDR3 DNA: TGTGCCAGTAGTATAGTTTGGACCGGCCGGGGCACTGAAGCTTTCTTT; CDR3 protein: CASSIVWTGRGTEAFF
clone size: NA; D gene: NA; V gene: TRBV15; J gene: TRBJ1-1; CDR3 DNA: TGTGCCACGGGGGCGAACACTGAAGCTTTCTTT; CDR3 protein: CATGANTEAFF
clone size: once; D gene: NA; V gene: TRBV18; J gene: TRBJ2-1; CDR3 DNA: TGTGCCAGCTCACCAGACGGGGTTGTACAGGGGCAGTTCTTC; CDR3 protein: CASSPDGVVQGQFF
clone size: NA; D gene: NA; V gene: TRBV30; J gene: TRBJ2-5; CDR3 DNA: TGTGCCTGGAGAACATTATCGGGGGCTCCCCAAGAGACCCAGTACTTC; CDR3 protein: CAWRTLSGAPQETQYF
clone size: NA; D gene: TRBD2; V gene: TRBV5-1; J gene: TRBJ2-3; CDR3 DNA: TGCGCCAGCAGCTTCACGGGACTAGCGGGGGGGAGCACAGATACGCAGTATTTT; CDR3 protein: CASSFTGLAGGSTDTQYF
clone size: NA; D gene: NA; V gene: TRBV6-1; J gene: TRBJ2-4; CDR3 DNA: TGTGCCAGCAGTGAGGTCCCTGGAGCCAAAAACATTCAGTACTTC; CDR3 protein: CASSEVPGAKNIQYF
clone size: NA; D gene: NA; V gene: TRBV6-5; J gene: TRBJ2-3; CDR3 DNA: TGTGCCAGCAGTTACTCGAATGGGGGCGCAGATACGCAGTATTTT; CDR3 protein: CASSYSNGGADTQYF
clone size: NA; D gene: NA; V gene: TRBV6-5; J gene: TRBJ1-6; CDR3 DNA: TGTGCCAGCAGTTACAATAGGGCAGCCCATAATTCACCCCTCCACTTT; CDR3 protein: CASSYNRAAHNSPLHF
clone size: NA; D gene: NA; V gene: TRBV30; J gene: TRBJ1-1; CDR3 DNA: TGTGCCTGGATCAGGGACCGGAACACTGAAGCTTTCTTT; CDR3 protein: CAWIRDRNTEAFF
clone size: NA; D gene: NA; V gene: TRBV6-6; J gene: TRBJ1-2; CDR3 DNA: TGTGCCAGCAGTTACAACTCAGGGGAAGGCGGCTACACCTTC; CDR3 protein: CASSYNSGEGGYTF
clone size: NA; D gene: NA; V gene: TRBV7-3; J gene: TRBJ1-1; CDR3 DNA: TGTGCCAGCAGCTTAGTTGCAGGGGCCGACACTGAAGCTTTCTTT; CDR3 protein: CASSLVAGADTEAFF
clone size: NA; D gene: NA; V gene: TRBV19; J gene: TRBJ2-7; CDR3 DNA: TGTGCCAGTAGTATCGCTCAGGGCGGTTACGGGCAGTACTTC; CDR3 protein: CASSIAQGGYGQYF
clone size: NA; D gene: TRBD1; V gene: TRBV7-8; J gene: TRBJ2-7; CDR3 DNA: TGTGCCAGCAGCTTAGCCGACAGGGAATACGAGCAGTACTTC; CDR3 protein: CASSLADREYEQYF
clone size: NA; D gene: TRBD1; V gene: TRBV19; J gene: TRBJ2-2; CDR3 DNA: TGTGCCAGTAGTATCGACAGGGGCACCGGGGAGCTGTTTTTT; CDR3 protein: CASSIDRGTGELFF
clone size: NA; D gene: NA; V gene: TRBV3-1/TRBV3-2; J gene: TRBJ2-3; CDR3 DNA: TGTGCCAGCAGCCAAGATCGGCCAGATACGCAGTATTTT; CDR3 protein: CASSQDRPDTQYF
clone size: once; D gene: NA; V gene: TRBV11-3; J gene: TRBJ2-5; CDR3 DNA: TGTGCCAGCAGTCGTGGCACACAGGGCCAAGAGACCCAGTACTTC; CDR3 protein: CASSRGTQGQETQYF
clone size: NA; D gene: TRBD1; V gene: TRBV5-1; J gene: TRBJ1-2; CDR3 DNA: TGCGCCAGCAGCATAGGACAGGATGGCTACACCTTC; CDR3 protein: CASSIGQDGYTF
clone size: many; D gene: TRBD1; V gene: TRBV7-6; J gene: TRBJ1-3; CDR3 DNA: TGTGCCAGCAGCTTGGGACAGGGAGTACCTGGAAACACCATATATTTT; CDR3 protein: CASSLGQGVPGNTIYF
clone size: NA; D gene: NA; V gene: TRBV12-3/TRBV12-4; J gene: TRBJ1-2; CDR3 DNA: TGTGCCAGCAGTTTGAACCTCTATGGCTACACCTTC; CDR3 protein: CASSLNLYGYTF
clone size: NA; D gene: NA; V gene: TRBV13; J gene: TRBJ2-2; CDR3 DNA: TGTGCCAGCAGCTTGAGCAGGGCGAACACCGGGGAGCTGTTTTTT; CDR3 protein: CASSLSRANTGELFF
clone size: NA; D gene: NA; V gene: TRBV6-5; J gene: TRBJ1-1; CDR3 DNA: TGTGCCAGCAGGACAGGAAGAGGGACTGAAGCTTTCTTT; CDR3 protein: CASRTGRGTEAFF
clone size: NA; D gene: NA; V gene: TRBV28; J gene: TRBJ1-2; CDR3 DNA: TGTGCCAGCAGTTTCGGGCAGGGTTATGGCTACACCTTC; CDR3 protein: CASSFGQGYGYTF
clone size: NA; D gene: TRBD2; V gene: TRBV11-3; J gene: TRBJ2-1; CDR3 DNA: TGTGCCAGCAGCTTAGGGTCGGGACTAGCGGGGGGCAATGAGCAGTTCTTC; CDR3 protein: CASSLGSGLAGGNEQFF
clone size: few; D gene: NA; V gene: TRBV28; J gene: TRBJ1-2; CDR3 DNA: TGTGCCAGCAGTCCCACGATAGGGGGAGGCTATGGCTACACCTTC; CDR3 protein: CASSPTIGGGYGYTF
clone size: NA; D gene: TRBD1; V gene: TRBV28; J gene: TRBJ1-3; CDR3 DNA: TGTGCCAGCAGTTTAGCAGGGGGATCTGGAAACACCATATATTTT; CDR3 protein: CASSLAGGSGNTIYF
clone size: NA; D gene: NA; V gene: TRBV2; J gene: TRBJ2-7; CDR3 DNA: TGTGCCAGCAGTCAGACAGACTACGAGCAGTACTTC; CDR3 protein: CASSQTDYEQYF
clone size: NA; D gene: TRBD1; V gene: TRBV5-6; J gene: TRBJ1-1; CDR3 DNA: TGTGCCAGCAGCTTGGCACAGGGGTCTACTGAAGCTTTCTTT; CDR3 protein: CASSLAQGSTEAFF
clone size: few; D gene: TRBD1; V gene: TRBV2; J gene: TRBJ1-2; CDR3 DNA: TGTGCCAGCACGGACAGGGATGGCTACACCTTC; CDR3 protein: CASTDRDGYTF
clone size: NA; D gene: NA; V gene: TRBV28; J gene: TRBJ1-2; CDR3 DNA: TGTGCCAGCAGGGGTGCACTGGGCTACACCTTC; CDR3 protein: CASRGALGYTF
clone size: NA; D gene: NA; V gene: TRBV19; J gene: TRBJ1-6; CDR3 DNA: TGTGCCAGTAGCCCAGGGAGGAGCTCCTATAATTCACCCCTCCACTTT; CDR3 protein: CASSPGRSSYNSPLHF
clone size: NA; D gene: NA; V gene: TRBV19; J gene: TRBJ2-1; CDR3 DNA: TGTGCCAGTAGAGGGGGGGAAAATGAGCAGTTCTTC; CDR3 protein: CASRGGENEQFF
clone size: NA; D gene: NA; V gene: TRBV2; J gene: TRBJ1-4; CDR3 DNA: TGTGCCAGCAGCGAGCCTGCAGTATCGAGTGAAAAACTGTTTTTT; CDR3 protein: CASSEPAVSSEKLFF
clone size: once; D gene: NA; V gene: TRBV14; J gene: TRBJ1-1; CDR3 DNA: TGTGCCAGCAGCCTAGGACCCAGTATAATTTTCTTT; CDR3 protein: CASSLGPSIIFF
clone size: NA; D gene: NA; V gene: TRBV6-5; J gene: TRBJ1-2; CDR3 DNA: TGTGCCAGCAGTTACGGCGGAGGATCTAACTATGGCTACACCTTC; CDR3 protein: CASSYGGGSNYGYTF
clone size: NA; D gene: TRBD2; V gene: TRBV7-3; J gene: TRBJ2-1; CDR3 DNA: TGTGCCAGCAGCCCTAGCGGGGGGGTCAGAAATGAGCAGTTCTTC; CDR3 protein: CASSPSGGVRNEQFF
clone size: NA; D gene: TRBD1; V gene: TRBV28; J gene: TRBJ1-5; CDR3 DNA: TGTGCCAGCAGTTTATATGCCCCTCGCGCAGGGGGCATGGGTCAGCCCCAGCATTTT; CDR3 protein: CASSLYAPRAGGMGQPQHF
clone size: NA; D gene: TRBD1; V gene: TRBV2; J gene: TRBJ1-1; CDR3 DNA: TGTGCCAGCAGTGAAGCGGACAGGAGAACTGAAGCTTTCTTT; CDR3 protein: CASSEADRRTEAFF
clone size: once; D gene: NA; V gene: TRBV6-5; J gene: TRBJ2-7; CDR3 DNA: TGTGCCAGCAGTTTTCGGGGGTTTTACGAGCAGTACTTC; CDR3 protein: CASSFRGFYEQYF
clone size: once; D gene: TRBD1; V gene: TRBV5-3; J gene: TRBJ1-6; CDR3 DNA: TGTGCCAGAAGCTTGACAGGGGTTAGCTCCTATAATTCACCCCTCCACTTT; CDR3 protein: CARSLTGVSSYNSPLHF
clone size: NA; D gene: NA; V gene: TRBV5-1; J gene: TRBJ2-6; CDR3 DNA: TGCGCCAGCAGCTTGGTCTCAGGCATGAGCTCTGGGGCCAACGTCCTGACTTTC; CDR3 protein: CASSLVSGMSSGANVLTF
clone size: NA; D gene: TRBD2; V gene: TRBV5-1; J gene: TRBJ2-3; CDR3 DNA: TGCGCCAGCAGCCGGTCGGGAGGGGCAGATACGCAGTATTTT; CDR3 protein: CASSRSGGADTQYF
clone size: NA; D gene: TRBD1; V gene: TRBV7-2; J gene: TRBJ2-1; CDR3 DNA: TGTGCCAGCAGCTTCGGGGGGGACAGGGGTGCCTACAATGAGCAGTTCTTC; CDR3 protein: CASSFGGDRGAYNEQFF
clone size: many; D gene: NA; V gene: TRBV6-5; J gene: TRBJ1-6; CDR3 DNA: TGTGCCAGCAGTTACTCTCCGACGGGCTATAATTCACCCCTCCACTTT; CDR3 protein: CASSYSPTGYNSPLHF
clone size: NA; D gene: NA; V gene: TRBV3-1/TRBV3-2; J gene: TRBJ2-5; CDR3 DNA: TGTGCCAGCAGCGCTCCCACAGGGCGCGGAGAGACCCAGTACTTC; CDR3 protein: CASSAPTGRGETQYF
clone size: once; D gene: NA; V gene: TRBV5-6; J gene: TRBJ1-1; CDR3 DNA: TGTGCCAGCAGCTTGGTTGGGGGGCGAGGAGCTTTCTTT; CDR3 protein: CASSLVGGRGAFF
clone size: NA; D gene: NA; V gene: TRBV18; J gene: TRBJ1-1; CDR3 DNA: TGTGCCAGCTCACCAGAGGGAGACACTGAAGCTTTCTTT; CDR3 protein: CASSPEGDTEAFF
clone size: NA; D gene: TRBD1; V gene: TRBV30; J gene: TRBJ2-7; CDR3 DNA: TGTGCCTGGAGTCTCGGGACAGGGGGCCCTGACGAGCAGTACTTC; CDR3 protein: CAWSLGTGGPDEQYF
clone size: NA; D gene: NA; V gene: TRBV6-1; J gene: TRBJ1-5; CDR3 DNA: TGTGCCAGCAGTGAAGCCACTAGCAATCAGCCCCAGCATTTT; CDR3 protein: CASSEATSNQPQHF